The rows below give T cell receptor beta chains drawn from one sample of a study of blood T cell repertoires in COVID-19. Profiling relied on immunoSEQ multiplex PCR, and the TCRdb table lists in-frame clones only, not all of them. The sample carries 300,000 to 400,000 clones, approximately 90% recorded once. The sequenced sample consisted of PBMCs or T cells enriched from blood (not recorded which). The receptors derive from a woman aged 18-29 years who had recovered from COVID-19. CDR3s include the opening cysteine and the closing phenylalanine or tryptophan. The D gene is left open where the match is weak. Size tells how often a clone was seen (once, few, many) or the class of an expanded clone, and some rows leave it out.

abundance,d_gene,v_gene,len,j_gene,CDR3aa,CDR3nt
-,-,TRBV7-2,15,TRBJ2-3,CASSRLIRQEDTQYF,TGTGCCAGCAGCCGCTTGATCAGACAGGAAGATACGCAGTATTTT
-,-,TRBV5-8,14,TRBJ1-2,CASRTNPTGIGYTF,TGTGCCAGCAGAACGAATCCAACAGGGATCGGCTACACCTTC
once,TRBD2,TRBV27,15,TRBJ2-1,CASSPLAGGHDEQFF,TGTGCCAGCAGTCCTTTAGCGGGGGGGCACGATGAGCAGTTCTTC
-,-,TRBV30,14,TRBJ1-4,CAWAPGVANEKLFF,TGTGCCTGGGCCCCAGGGGTTGCTAATGAAAAACTGTTTTTT
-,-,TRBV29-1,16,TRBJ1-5,CSVLVFRKQGHQPQHF,TGCAGCGTTTTAGTCTTCCGGAAGCAGGGCCATCAGCCCCAGCATTTT
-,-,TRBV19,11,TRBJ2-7,CASSNRAEQYF,TGTGCCAGTAGCAACAGGGCCGAGCAGTACTTC
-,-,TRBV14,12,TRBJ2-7,CASSHPGYEQYF,TGTGCCAGCAGCCACCCCGGGTACGAGCAGTACTTC
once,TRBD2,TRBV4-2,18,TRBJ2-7,CASSQDRGTSELYYEQYF,TGTGCCAGCAGCCAAGATCGCGGGACTAGCGAATTATACTACGAGCAGTACTTC
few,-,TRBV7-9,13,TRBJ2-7,CASSGLITGEQYF,TGTGCCAGCAGCGGACTTATTACTGGGGAGCAGTACTTC
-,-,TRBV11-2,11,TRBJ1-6,CASKGNSPLHF,TGTGCCAGCAAGGGGAATTCACCCCTCCACTTT
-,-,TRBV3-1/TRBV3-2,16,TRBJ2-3,CASSLVRGAGTDTQYF,TGTGCCAGCAGCCTCGTTCGGGGGGCGGGCACAGATACGCAGTATTTT
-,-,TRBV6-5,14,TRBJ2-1,CASSPSLLGNEQFF,TGTGCCAGCAGCCCCAGCCTCCTCGGGAATGAGCAGTTCTTC
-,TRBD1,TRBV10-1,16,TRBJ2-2,CATSTRDRRDTGELFF,TGCGCCACTTCGACCCGGGACAGGAGGGACACCGGGGAGCTGTTTTTT
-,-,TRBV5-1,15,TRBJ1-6,CASSLVGPSDSPLHF,TGCGCCAGCAGCTTGGTTGGGCCATCCGATTCACCCCTCCACTTT
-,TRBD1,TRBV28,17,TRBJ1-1,CASSPRQGASMNTEAFF,TGTGCCAGCAGTCCCCGACAGGGGGCCTCCATGAACACTGAAGCTTTCTTT
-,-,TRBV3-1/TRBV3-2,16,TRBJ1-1,CASSQDYGDRGTEAFF,TGTGCCAGCAGCCAAGATTACGGGGATCGAGGCACTGAAGCTTTCTTT
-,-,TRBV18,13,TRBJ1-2,CASSREQENGYTF,TGTGCCAGCTCACGAGAACAGGAAAACGGCTACACCTTC
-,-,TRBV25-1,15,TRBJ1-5,CASSARGYSNQPQHF,TGTGCCAGCAGTGCTAGGGGGTATAGCAATCAGCCCCAGCATTTT
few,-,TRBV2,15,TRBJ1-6,CASTKGNSYNSPLHF,TGTGCCAGCACTAAAGGAAACAGCTACAATTCACCCCTCCACTTT
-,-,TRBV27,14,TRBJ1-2,CASSFTGYGYGYTF,TGTGCCAGCAGTTTTACAGGGTACGGGTATGGCTACACCTTC